These 32 T cell receptor beta chains were all obtained from the same sample, sequenced in a study of T cells after posttransplantation cyclophosphamide. Sampled 1 year posttransplant, controls received myeloablative marrow transplants, methotrexate and a calcineurin inhibitor. Using immunoSEQ multiplex PCR, the repertoire was profiled, and TCRdb retains in-frame clones only, with some absent. In the table there are a few thousand clones, less than 85% of which are singletons. The starting material was PBMCs, obtained after allogeneic stem cell transplant with calcineurin inhibitor and methotrexate. The receptors come from a female patient aged 50-59 years who received an allogeneic stem cell transplant from an unrelated donor, was CMV-positive, and had acute and chronic GVHD. Some T cells may be graft donor cells.

The chain links TRBV5-4 to TRBJ2-7; TRBD1 matches at 7 bases. The CDR3 is made up of 14 amino acids. CDR1 is SGHNT, CDR2 YYREEE, per germline (reference sequence). V lost 4 bases to trimming and J lost 3 bases; unmatched junction nucleotides: 7. The CDR3 bases are TGTGCCAGCAGCCCTCGACAGGGTTACTACGAGCAGTACTTC. Protein sequence: CASSPRQGYYEQYF.

The chain recombines TRBV6-1 with TRBJ1-1; D gene ambiguous. The V end was cut by 4 bases, the J end by 1 base, with 10 bases between. This CDR3 region has 14 residues. Germline lookup yields CDR1 MNHNS and CDR2 SASEGT. The CDR3 loop reads CASSVTASNTEAFF. Written as DNA, the CDR3 is TGTGCCAGCAGTGTCACAGCTTCGAACACTGAAGCTTTCTTT.

This chain joins TRBV7-9 and TRBJ2-1; weak D call: TRBD2 (6 bases). The CDR3 runs 16 residues. The V and J ends lost 2 bases and 5 bases respectively, with 16 bases between them. Germline CDR1 reads SEHNR; CDR2 reads FQNEAQ (reference sequence). The CDR3 DNA follows: TGTGCCAGCAGCTTATTCCCTAGACTAGTCAACAATGAGCAGTTCTTC. It is translated as CASSLFPRLVNNEQFF.

This clone was counted once. The J gene is TRBJ1-2, the V gene TRBV9; 12 nucleotides agree with TRBD1. The V segment lost 3 bases and the J segment 4 bases; nucleotides outside the gene matches: 7. The CDR3 runs to 16 residues. Looked up from germline, CDR1 is SGDLS and CDR2 is YYNGEE. The CDR3 is CASSEGTGGLFYGYTF. CDR3 DNA sequence: TGTGCCAGCAGCGAAGGGACAGGGGGCCTATTCTATGGCTACACCTTC.

The chain uses TRBV10-2 and TRBJ2-3; 12 nucleotides agree with TRBD2. CDR1 and CDR2 from the germline V gene are WSHSY and SAAADI. This CDR3 spans 16 amino acids. The J segment lost 6 bases and the V segment lost 6 bases, leaving 10 bases of the junction unmatched. CDR3 loop: CASSTWTSGAADTQYF. DNA for the CDR3: TGCGCCAGCAGCACTTGGACTAGCGGGGCCGCGGATACGCAGTATTTT.

The CDR3 DNA is TGTGCCAGCAGCTTAGGGACTACCAGCACAGATACGCAGTATTTT. Its translation is CASSLGTTSTDTQYF. The gene calls are TRBV7-8 and TRBJ2-3; D is possibly TRBD2 (6 bases). Germline V gene data show CDR1 as SGHVS and CDR2 as FQNEAQ. Trimming shortened V by 1 base and J by 0 bases, and 8 bases separated the two germline ends. The CDR3 runs 15 residues.

V and J are TRBV6-5 and TRBJ2-7; 9 bases are shared with TRBD1. Trimming cost V 5 bases and J 5 bases; bases outside gene matches: 7. Germline CDR1 is MNHEY and CDR2 is SVGAGI. The CDR3 spans 14 residues. The CDR3 DNA sequence: TGTGCCAGCAGTGAAACACAGGGGGCCCACGAGCAGTACTTC. Its protein product is CASSETQGAHEQYF.

CDR3 protein: CARSLTTGVKDYTDTQYF. DNA of the CDR3: TGTGCCAGAAGCCTAACGACAGGGGTAAAGGACTACACAGATACGCAGTATTTT. This chain connects TRBV5-3 to TRBJ2-3; 8 bases line up with TRBD1. TRBV5-3 is recorded as an ORF, its role being uncertain. The V gene end was trimmed by 4 bases and the J gene end by 2 bases; junction bases not matched to a gene: 15. The CDR3 length is 18 residues.

The gene calls are TRBV5-1 and TRBJ2-5; TRBD2 matches 8 bases. This CDR3 is 15 amino acids long. The germline V gene encodes CDR1 SGHRS and CDR2 YFSETQ. J lost 4 bases, V lost 0 bases, and 5 bases had no gene match. CDR3 bases: TGCGCCAGCAGCTTGGAGTGGGCGGGAGGAGAGACCCAGTACTTC. This sequence encodes CASSLEWAGGETQYF.

The V call is TRBV4-1, the J call TRBJ2-5, with 7 bases matching TRBD1. The length of the CDR3 is 17 residues. Per the germline V gene, CDR1 is MGHRA and CDR2 is YSYEKL. The J segment lost 4 bases and the V segment lost 1 base, leaving 12 bases of the junction unmatched. CDR3 sequence reads: CASSQVPRQGGRETQYF. The DNA for the CDR3 is TGCGCCAGCAGCCAAGTTCCTAGACAGGGTGGTCGAGAGACCCAGTACTTC.

V and J are TRBV5-4 and TRBJ1-6; D is ambiguous. Germline V gives CDR1 SGHNT, CDR2 YYREEE (reference sequence). This CDR3 comprises 14 residues. Trimming stripped 2 bases from V and 7 bases from J, with 10 bases between. CDR3 residues: CASSFGRGNSPLHF. The CDR3 DNA follows: TGTGCCAGCAGCTTCGGACGGGGAAATTCACCCCTCCACTTT.

This clone showed up just once. The chain has TRBV6-1 and TRBJ2-3, with 12 bases lining up with TRBD1. Germline CDR1 and CDR2: MNHNS and SASEGT. The CDR3 has 16 residues. V trimming: 4 bases; J trimming: 1 base; junction bases outside the gene matches: 3. The CDR3 sequence is CASSGDRGQGTDTQYF. The CDR3 nucleotides are TGTGCCAGCAGTGGGGACAGGGGGCAGGGCACAGATACGCAGTATTTT.

The V gene is TRBV5-6, the J gene TRBJ2-7, with a possible D match to TRBD2 (5 bases). CDR3 length equals 12 residues. Germline CDR1 is SGHDT and CDR2 is YYEEEE. The V and J ends lost 0 bases and 5 bases respectively, with 6 bases between them. CDR3 in DNA: TGTGCCAGCAGCTTGGTCGGGGACGAGCAGTACTTC. The encoded protein is CASSLVGDEQYF.

The sample holds one count of this clone. The chain uses TRBV19 and TRBJ2-1; D perhaps matches TRBD2 (6 bases). Germline V gene sequence: CDR1 LNHDA, CDR2 SQIVND (reference sequence). The CDR3 totals 12 residues. V was clipped by 10 bases and J by 2 bases, with 9 bases between them. CDR3 residues: CATRGTYNEQFF. As DNA, the CDR3 is TGTGCCACCCGCGGGACCTACAATGAGCAGTTCTTC.

The gene calls are TRBV30 and TRBJ1-6, with unresolved D. Germline V CDR1 and CDR2: GTSNPN, SVGIG (reference sequence). Trimming took 2 bases from V and 7 from J, leaving 12 bases between them. The CDR3 runs to 14 residues. As DNA, the CDR3 is TGTGCCTGGAGTTGGTACAGACCCAATTCACCCCTCCACTTT. Translating it yields CAWSWYRPNSPLHF.

The genes are TRBV4-2 and TRBJ1-1; TRBD1 matches at 8 bases. Germline CDR1 LGHNA, CDR2 YNFKEQ. CDR3 length equals 17 residues. The ends lost 2 bases at V and 4 bases at J; junction bases unmatched: 12. CDR3 in amino acids: CASSQKTGGSEGTEAFF. The CDR3 bases are TGTGCCAGCAGCCAAAAAACAGGGGGTTCGGAGGGCACTGAAGCTTTCTTT.

A few counts support this clone. The chain joins TRBV19 to TRBJ1-1, with 7 bases matching TRBD1. From germline, CDR1 is LNHDA and CDR2 SQIVND (reference sequence). Losses at the gene ends were 6 bases for V and 5 bases for J; bases not matched to a gene: 9. The CDR3 spans 14 residues. As DNA, the CDR3 is TGTGCCAGTAGGCGCACAGGGGTACGGACTGAAGCTTTCTTT. It yields the protein CASRRTGVRTEAFF.

J is TRBJ1-5 and V is TRBV4-1; no clear D. In germline, CDR1 is MGHRA, CDR2 YSYEKL. Trimming took off 1 base at V and 2 bases at J, with 9 bases between the two ends. The CDR3 has 15 amino acids. The CDR3 here is CASSQVSSGNQPQHF. The CDR3 DNA sequence: TGCGCCAGCAGCCAAGTTTCCTCTGGCAATCAGCCCCAGCATTTT.

This clone was seen just once. This chain links TRBV7-2 with TRBJ1-1; D unresolved. Trimming removed 5 bases at V and 3 bases at J, with 16 bases between. Germline-derived CDR1 and CDR2 are SGHTA and FQGNSA. This CDR3 is built from 15 residues. CDR3 DNA: TGTGCCAGCAGCGTTAAAACGGGGTCGTACACTGAAGCTTTCTTT. Translating it yields CASSVKTGSYTEAFF.

The V gene is TRBV5-1, the J gene TRBJ1-1, with 8 positions matching TRBD1. The CDR3 is made up of 15 amino acids. Trimming took 1 base from V and 0 from J; bases not matched to a gene: 2. CDR1 SGHRS and CDR2 YFSETQ come from the germline V gene. The CDR3 region has the DNA TGCGCCAGCAGCTTGACGGGACAGGTGAACACTGAAGCTTTCTTT. Translation: CASSLTGQVNTEAFF.

The chain couples TRBV27 to TRBJ2-7; TRBD2 might be the D (5 bases). CDR1 is MNHEY, CDR2 SMNVEV, per germline (reference sequence). V lost 6 bases and J lost 2, with 20 bases in between. The CDR3 extends over 16 amino acids. CDR3 nucleotides: TGTGCCAGCAGAAGGGAGCCGAGAGGCACCGCCTACGAGCAGTACTTC. Translating it yields CASRREPRGTAYEQYF.

V is TRBV30 and J is TRBJ2-4; 8 bases agree with TRBD1. Per germline, CDR1 GTSNPN and CDR2 SVGIG (reference sequence). The V segment lost 2 bases and the J segment 5 bases; nucleotides outside the gene matches: 14. The CDR3 is 17 residues long. The CDR3 nucleotides read TGTGCCTGGAGTAAGGACAGGGTGCGGGGTTCCCAAAACATTCAGTACTTC. It codes for CAWSKDRVRGSQNIQYF.

The chain uses TRBV7-9 and TRBJ1-1; D possibly corresponds to TRBD1 (5 bases). The V gene lost 8 bases and the J gene lost 0 bases, with 10 bases spanning the gap. Germline V gene sequence: CDR1 SEHNR, CDR2 FQNEAQ (reference sequence). This CDR3 has 13 amino acids. Written as DNA, the CDR3 is TGTGCCAGCGTCCCGACAGTGAACACTGAAGCTTTCTTT. It translates to CASVPTVNTEAFF.

This sequence joins TRBV29-1 and TRBJ2-2, with unresolved D. The CDR3 sequence is 11 residues long. V was clipped by 5 bases and J by 1 base, with 2 bases between them. Germline V gene lookup returns CDR1 SQVTM and CDR2 ANQGSEA. Here the CDR3 reads CSVQNTGELFF. CDR3 nucleotide sequence: TGCAGCGTTCAGAACACCGGGGAGCTGTTTTTT.

The J gene is TRBJ2-3, the V gene TRBV19, with 7 positions matching TRBD1. The J segment lost 3 bases and the V segment lost 4 bases, leaving 4 bases of the junction unmatched. This CDR3 is built from 14 residues. Germline CDR1 LNHDA, CDR2 SQIVND (reference sequence). CDR3 DNA: TGTGCCAGTAGTAGACGACAGGGAACAGATACGCAGTATTTT. Its translation: CASSRRQGTDTQYF.

The V and J genes are TRBV2 and TRBJ1-5, with 7 bases lining up with TRBD1. The junction had 6 bases not matched to a gene; V was cut back by 3 bases and J by 4 bases. Looked up from germline, CDR1 is SNHLY and CDR2 is FYNNEI. The CDR3 sequence is 15 residues long. CDR3 loop: CASSDRGQPNQPQHF. In DNA form, the CDR3 reads TGTGCCAGCAGTGATAGGGGACAGCCTAATCAGCCCCAGCATTTT.

The V call is TRBV7-2, the J call TRBJ1-1; 7 nucleotides match TRBD1. The CDR3 is 14 amino acids. Per the germline V gene, CDR1 is SGHTA and CDR2 is FQGNSA. With V trimmed by 5 bases and J by 1 base, 4 bases remained unmatched. CDR3 coding DNA: TGTGCCAGCAGCAACCGACAGGGGAACACTGAAGCTTTCTTT. This sequence encodes CASSNRQGNTEAFF.

This clone showed up just a few times. The genes are TRBV5-4 and TRBJ2-1; 11 nucleotides line up with TRBD2. CDR3 length: 15 amino acids. Germline V gene sequence: CDR1 SGHNT, CDR2 YYREEE (reference sequence). Unmatched junction bases numbered 4, after V lost 2 bases and J lost 6 bases. The CDR3 protein is CASSLEGTSGNEQFF. Here the CDR3 DNA reads TGTGCCAGCAGCTTAGAGGGGACTAGCGGCAATGAGCAGTTCTTC.

This clone showed up just once. The rearrangement links TRBV11-2 to TRBJ2-7; D might be TRBD1 (6 bases). Trimming took off 2 bases at V and 0 bases at J, with 17 bases between the two ends. From germline, CDR1 is SGHAT and CDR2 FQNNGV. This CDR3 spans 17 amino acids. The CDR3 here is CASSLFMSDSSSYEQYF. CDR3 nucleotides: TGTGCCAGCAGCTTATTTATGTCGGACAGCAGCTCCTACGAGCAGTACTTC.

As DNA, the CDR3 is TGTGCCAGCTCACCACGAGAAGCCTCCTCAAACACCATATATTTT. Translating gives CASSPREASSNTIYF. The V call is TRBV18, the J call TRBJ1-3; D is uncertain. The CDR3 spans 15 residues. Trimming pared 1 base from V and 6 bases from J, leaving 13 bases between. Looked up from germline, CDR1 is KGHSH and CDR2 is LQKENI.

The J gene is TRBJ1-2, the V gene TRBV5-1, with TRBD1 matching over 9 bases. The V gene end was trimmed by 3 bases and the J gene end by 7 bases; junction bases not matched to a gene: 7. The CDR3 is 14 residues long. CDR1 and CDR2 from the germline V gene are SGHRS and YFSETQ. The CDR3 here is CASSSDRGILGYTF. The CDR3 region has the DNA TGCGCCAGCAGCTCGGACAGGGGTATACTTGGCTACACCTTC.

CDR3 loop: CASSLSRSQETQYF. The CDR3 nucleotides read TGTGCCAGCAGTCTCTCTAGGAGCCAAGAGACCCAGTACTTC. V usage is TRBV11-1 and J usage is TRBJ2-5, with no clear D. Germline V gives CDR1 SGHAT, CDR2 FQDESV (reference sequence). The CDR3 has 14 amino acids. Trimming removed 6 bases from V and 1 base from J, with 12 bases in between.